This TCR beta chain originates from a study of blood T cells in healthy people across ages. A second PCR, run for roughly 6 to 11 cycles, used a sample-barcoded 5' primer plus a J-beta primer mix. TCRdb reanalysed the 5' RACE reads using MiXCR and keeps one entry per CDR3 protein. This table has under 1,000,000 distinct CDR3 sequences, roughly 40% appearing once. V gave up 3 bases and J gave up 6 bases, with 20 bases separating them. The CDR3 has 15 amino acids. Germline V gives CDR1 SQVTM, CDR2 ANQGSEA. This clonotype has just a few counts. This sequence was found in a man between 18 and 29 years old in good health. The chain carries TRBV29-1 and TRBJ1-1; a weak D match, TRBD1 (5 bases). Sequenced material: blood. CDR3 sequence: CSVDGRRGSSAEAFF. The CDR3 nucleotides read TGCAGCGTTGACGGGAGGAGGGGCAGTAGCGCTGAAGCTTTCTTT.